This T cell receptor (beta chain) was profiled in a study of blood T cell repertoires in COVID-19. As for the study in general: The United States, Italy and Spain provided the acute and convalescent COVID-19 samples. The cDNA or gDNA used as material had been derived from T cells, B-cell-depleted T cells, or PBMCs.

The assay was immunoSEQ multiplex PCR, and TCRdb's table has in-frame clones only and misses some. In the table there are fewer than 15,000 clones, about 84% of which are singletons. The CDR3 is made up of 16 amino acids. Trimming stripped 0 bases from V and 2 bases from J, with 13 bases between. Germline V gene lookup returns CDR1 SNHLY and CDR2 FYNNEI. This sequence originates from a human donor in a cohort sampled during active COVID-19. This chain uses TRBV2 with TRBJ1-1; weak D call: TRBD1 (5 bases). Source material: peripheral blood. CDR3 protein: CASSEAGQRGNTEAFF. The CDR3 coding sequence is TGTGCCAGCAGTGAAGCGGGGCAGCGGGGCAACACTGAAGCTTTCTTT.